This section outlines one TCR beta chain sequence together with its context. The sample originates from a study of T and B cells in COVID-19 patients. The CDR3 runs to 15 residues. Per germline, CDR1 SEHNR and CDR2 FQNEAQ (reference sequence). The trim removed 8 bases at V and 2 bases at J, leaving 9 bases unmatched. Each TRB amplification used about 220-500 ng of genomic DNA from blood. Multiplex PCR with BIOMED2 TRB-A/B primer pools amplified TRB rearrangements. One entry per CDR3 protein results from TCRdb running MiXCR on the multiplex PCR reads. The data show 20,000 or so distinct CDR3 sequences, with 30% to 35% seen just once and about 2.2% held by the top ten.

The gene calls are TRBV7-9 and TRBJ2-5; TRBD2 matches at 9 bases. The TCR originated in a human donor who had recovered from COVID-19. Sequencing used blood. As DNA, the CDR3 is TGTGCCAGCCGAGCCAGCGGGGGGTTTCAAGAGACCCAGTACTTC. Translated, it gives CASRASGGFQETQYF.